This TCR beta chain was identified during a study of shared clonotypes between healthy human individuals. Regarding the study as a whole: All-four-donor shared clonotypes had higher generation probabilities than non-shared clonotypes did.

The repertoire was sequenced with immunoSEQ multiplex PCR; TCRdb's copy has only in-frame clones and lacks some. The sample yields more than 2,000,000 clones, approximately 92% seen once. As concerns this clone: Its specificity is not known.

Germline CDR1 and CDR2: MNHEY and SVGAGI. This CDR3 has 14 amino acids. Trimming took 5 bases from V and 5 from J; bases not matched to a gene: 4. The source of this sequence is a man aged 18 to 29 in good health. The genes are TRBV6-5 and TRBJ1-4; 8 nucleotides align to TRBD1. The sample taken for sequencing was naive CD4+ T cells sorted from blood. Subset defined: CD45RA+ positively selected. The CDR3 DNA is TGTGCCAGCAGTAACACAGGGGGGAATGAAAAACTGTTTTTT. This sequence encodes CASSNTGGNEKLFF.